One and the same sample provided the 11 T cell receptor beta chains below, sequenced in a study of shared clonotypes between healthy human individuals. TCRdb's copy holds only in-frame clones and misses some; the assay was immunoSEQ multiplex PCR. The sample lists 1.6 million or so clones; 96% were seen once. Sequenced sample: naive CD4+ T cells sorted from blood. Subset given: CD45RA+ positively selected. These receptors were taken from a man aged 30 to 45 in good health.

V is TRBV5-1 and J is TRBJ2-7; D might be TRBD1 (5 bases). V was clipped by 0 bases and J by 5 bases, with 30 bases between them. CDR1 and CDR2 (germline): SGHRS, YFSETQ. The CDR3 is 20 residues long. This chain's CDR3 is CASSLGWARNRFSPKDEQYF. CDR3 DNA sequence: TGCGCCAGCAGCTTGGGATGGGCCAGGAACAGGTTCTCCCCAAAAGACGAGCAGTACTTC.

CDR3 DNA sequence: TGCGCCAGCAGCGAGGGACTAGCGGCCTGGGAGACCCAGTACTTC. Protein product: CASSEGLAAWETQYF. The chain employs TRBV5-1 and TRBJ2-5, with 11 bases fitting TRBD2. The CDR3 contains 15 residues. Per the germline V gene, CDR1 is SGHRS and CDR2 is YFSETQ. Trimming took 4 bases from V and 5 from J; bases not matched to a gene: 7.

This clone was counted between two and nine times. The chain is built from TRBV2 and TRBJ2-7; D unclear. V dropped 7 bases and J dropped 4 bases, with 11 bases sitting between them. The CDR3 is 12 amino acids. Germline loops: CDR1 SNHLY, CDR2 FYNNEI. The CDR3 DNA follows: TGTGCCAGCAACGGCGGTGGATACGAGCAGTACTTC. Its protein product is CASNGGGYEQYF.

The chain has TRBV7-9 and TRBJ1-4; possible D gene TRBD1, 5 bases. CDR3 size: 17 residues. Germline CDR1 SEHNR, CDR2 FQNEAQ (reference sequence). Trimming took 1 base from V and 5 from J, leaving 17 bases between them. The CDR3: CASSLDDRGRKNEKLFF. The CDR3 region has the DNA TGTGCCAGCAGCTTAGATGACCGGGGACGAAAGAATGAAAAACTGTTTTTT.

CDR3 nucleotides: TGTGCCAGCAGTCCGACCGGGGGAGGGCGTGGGGCCAACGTCCTGACTTTC. This encodes CASSPTGGGRGANVLTF. The gene calls are TRBV6-4 and TRBJ2-6, with TRBD2 identical over 7 bases. The trim removed 5 bases at V and 3 bases at J, leaving 10 bases unmatched. Germline V gene sequence: CDR1 MRHNA, CDR2 SNTAGT. The length of the CDR3 is 17 residues.

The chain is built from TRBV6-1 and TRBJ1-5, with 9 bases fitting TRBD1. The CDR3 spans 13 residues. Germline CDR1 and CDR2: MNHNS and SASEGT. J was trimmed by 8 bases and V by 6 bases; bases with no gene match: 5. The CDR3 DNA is TGTGCCAGCAGGGACAGGGGACGTGAGCCCCAGCATTTT. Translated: CASRDRGREPQHF.

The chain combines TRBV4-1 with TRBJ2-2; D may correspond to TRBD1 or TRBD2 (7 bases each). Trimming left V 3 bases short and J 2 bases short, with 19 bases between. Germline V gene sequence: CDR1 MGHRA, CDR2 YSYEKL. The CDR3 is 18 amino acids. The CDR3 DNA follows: TGCGCCAGCAGCCATCCCAGGGGGGGCCTCTCTAACACCGGGGAGCTGTTTTTT. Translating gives CASSHPRGGLSNTGELFF.

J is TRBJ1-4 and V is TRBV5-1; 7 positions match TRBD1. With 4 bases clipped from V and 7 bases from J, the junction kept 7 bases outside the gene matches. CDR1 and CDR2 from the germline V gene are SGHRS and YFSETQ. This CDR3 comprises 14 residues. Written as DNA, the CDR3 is TGCGCCAGCAGCAGCGGACAGGCGAGTGAAAAACTGTTTTTT. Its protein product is CASSSGQASEKLFF.

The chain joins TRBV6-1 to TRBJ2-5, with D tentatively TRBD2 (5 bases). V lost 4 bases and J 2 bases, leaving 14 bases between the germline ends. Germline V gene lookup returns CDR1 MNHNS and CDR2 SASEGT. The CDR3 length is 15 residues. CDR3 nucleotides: TGTGCCAGCAGTGCCGACGGACTGATTCAAGAGACCCAGTACTTC. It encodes CASSADGLIQETQYF.

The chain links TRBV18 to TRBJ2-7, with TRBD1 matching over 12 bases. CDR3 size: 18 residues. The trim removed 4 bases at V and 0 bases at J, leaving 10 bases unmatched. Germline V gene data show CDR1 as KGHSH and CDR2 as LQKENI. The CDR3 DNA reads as TGTGCCAGCTCACTTCGATCCCTGGGACAGGGGGCCTCCTACGAGCAGTACTTC. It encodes CASSLRSLGQGASYEQYF. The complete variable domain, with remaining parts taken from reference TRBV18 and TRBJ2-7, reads NAGVMQNPRHLVRRRGQEARLRCSPMKGHSHVYWYRQLPEEGLKFMVYLQKENIIDESGMPKERFSAEFPKEGPSILRIQQVVRGDSAAYFCASSLRSLGQGASYEQYFGPGTRLTVT.

The CDR3 is CASSFRTGRPYEQYF. The DNA of the CDR3 is TGTGCCAGCAGCTTCCGGACAGGGAGGCCCTACGAGCAGTACTTC. V gene TRBV9 combines with J gene TRBJ2-7; 8 nucleotides match TRBD1. The CDR3 is 15 amino acids. CDR1 SGDLS and CDR2 YYNGEE come from the germline V gene. Germline trimming cut 4 bases from V and 2 bases from J; bases unmatched to any gene: 8. The complete variable domain, with remaining parts taken from reference TRBV9 and TRBJ2-7, reads DSGVTQTPKHLITATGQRVTLRCSPRSGDLSVYWYQQSLDQGLQFLIQYYNGEERAKGNILERFSAQQFPDLHSELNLSSLELGDSALYFCASSFRTGRPYEQYFGPGTRLTVT.